These 5 T cell receptor beta chains were sequenced from one sample in a study of T cell repertoires in cytomegalovirus infection. MiXCR was run by TCRdb on the reads, yielding one entry per CDR3 protein. The table shows 150,000 to 200,000 distinct CDR3 sequences, with roughly an eighth occurring only once. Material: PBMCs. The receptors originated from a human donor in good health (CMV status not recorded). Some clones in this sample may be carry-over from other donors' samples.

J is TRBJ2-2 and V is TRBV28, with 9 positions matching TRBD2. Germline trimming cut 6 bases from V and 3 bases from J; bases unmatched to any gene: 8. In germline, CDR1 is MDHEN, CDR2 SYDVKM. The CDR3 loop spans 16 amino acids. The CDR3 spells CASSPAGGPHTGELFF. In DNA form, the CDR3 reads TGTGCCAGCAGCCCCGCGGGAGGGCCCCACACCGGGGAGCTGTTTTTT.

This clonotype turned up a few times. The CDR3 is CASSSGTGRTLSNQPQHF. CDR3 nucleotide sequence: TGTGCCAGCAGTTCCGGGACAGGGAGGACCCTGAGCAATCAGCCCCAGCATTTT. The chain employs TRBV6-2 or TRBV6-3 and TRBJ1-5, with 9 nucleotides matching TRBD1. This CDR3 is built from 18 residues. Germline CDR1 MNHEY, CDR2 SVGEGT. V trimming: 4 bases; J trimming: 1 base; junction bases outside the gene matches: 11.

This clonotype was counted only a few times. The chain recombines TRBV12-5 with TRBJ2-1; TRBD1 might be the D (6 bases). With 7 bases removed from V and 9 bases from J, the gap between germline ends came to 13 bases. CDR1 and CDR2 from the germline V gene are LGHNT and FRNRAP. The CDR3 is 12 amino acids. The CDR3: CASASGDGEQFF. In DNA, the CDR3 is TGTGCTAGTGCTTCAGGGGATGGTGAGCAGTTCTTC.

This clonotype occurred a few times. The V and J genes are TRBV6-9 and TRBJ1-5, with no clear D. The length of the CDR3 is 15 residues. Looked up from germline, CDR1 is MNHGY and CDR2 is SVAAGI. Deletions cut 8 bases from V and 5 bases from J, with 19 bases between. CDR3 in DNA: TGTGCCAGCCCTAAGATGGCCCGGCGGGATCAGCCCCAGCATTTT. It translates to CASPKMARRDQPQHF.

This clonotype was counted ten times or more. J is TRBJ2-5 and V is TRBV7-2, with D unclear. This CDR3 has 14 amino acids. V was trimmed by 3 bases and J by 5 bases, leaving 13 bases between them. CDR1 is SGHTA and CDR2 is FQGNSA in the germline V gene. The CDR3 protein is CASSFGEGYETQYF. CDR3 nucleotide sequence: TGTGCCAGCAGCTTCGGAGAAGGATACGAGACCCAGTACTTC.